The 25 T cell receptor beta chains below all came from one sample that was sequenced in a study of shared clonotypes between healthy human individuals. Repertoires were generated with immunoSEQ multiplex PCR, while TCRdb's copy carries only in-frame clones and drops some. The sample has about 2.4 million clones, around nine tenths seen once. Sequencing used naive CD4+ T cells sorted from blood. Regarding subset: CD45RA+ positively selected. Every receptor here comes from a man younger than 35 in good health.

The gene calls are TRBV9 and TRBJ2-1, with D hard to call. The CDR3 spans 14 residues. Between the trimmed V and J ends, which lost 0 bases and 9 bases, there was a span of 13 bases. Per the germline V gene, CDR1 is SGDLS and CDR2 is YYNGEE. The CDR3 region has the DNA TGTGCCAGCAGCGTAGGGAGTGTGTCGCGTGAGCAGTTCTTC. This translates into CASSVGSVSREQFF.

The chain recombines TRBV5-6 with TRBJ2-5; D gene unclear. This CDR3 spans 11 amino acids. Germline CDR1 and CDR2: SGHDT and YYEEEE. Deletions cut 3 bases from V and 5 bases from J, with 5 bases between. CDR3 amino acids: CASSYLETQYF. In DNA, the CDR3 is TGTGCCAGCAGCTATTTGGAGACCCAGTACTTC.

The V gene is TRBV27, the J gene TRBJ2-3, with 9 bases matching TRBD2. The CDR3 has 18 residues. The trim removed 6 bases at V and 3 bases at J, leaving 16 bases unmatched. CDR1 and CDR2 from the germline V gene are MNHEY and SMNVEV (reference sequence). DNA for the CDR3: TGTGCCAGCAGCAGATTAGCCGGTAGCGGGGGAGGGACAGATACGCAGTATTTT. Protein sequence: CASSRLAGSGGGTDTQYF.

Concerning this clone: The same CDR3 also results from other DNA sequences found in this sample. The rearrangement uses TRBV5-1 and TRBJ2-3; 10 bases match TRBD1. CDR1 and CDR2 from the germline V gene are SGHRS and YFSETQ. The V segment lost 3 bases and the J segment 3 bases; nucleotides outside the gene matches: 1. The CDR3 is made up of 14 amino acids. The CDR3 reads CASSWGQGTDTQYF. CDR3 DNA: TGCGCCAGCAGCTGGGGACAGGGGACAGATACGCAGTATTTT. Filled out from reference TRBV5-1 and TRBJ2-3, the complete variable domain reads KAGVTQTPRYLIKTRGQQVTLSCSPISGHRSVSWYQQTPGQGLQFLFEYFSETQRNKGNFPGRFSGRQFSNSRSEMNVSTLELGDSALYLCASSWGQGTDTQYFGPGTRLTVL.

This chain connects TRBV25-1 to TRBJ2-5; no reliable D call. The germline V gene encodes CDR1 MGHDK and CDR2 SYGVNS. Trimming cost V 6 bases and J 6 bases, with 14 bases left between them. This CDR3 has 13 residues. The CDR3 region has the DNA TGTGCCAGCAGCCCGGATGTTCAGAAGACCCAGTACTTC. Protein sequence: CASSPDVQKTQYF.

V usage is TRBV5-1 and J usage is TRBJ1-4; D not resolved. This CDR3 is 14 amino acids long. Germline CDR1 and CDR2: SGHRS and YFSETQ. Trimming pared 0 bases from V and 8 bases from J, leaving 11 bases between. The CDR3 nucleotides read TGCGCCAGCAGCTTGGCCGGCAAGGGAGAAAAACTGTTTTTT. Translation gives CASSLAGKGEKLFF.

V is TRBV15 and J is TRBJ2-1; no firm D call. V lost 0 bases, J lost 5 bases, and 8 bases lay in between. Germline V gene data show CDR1 as LNHNV and CDR2 as YYDKDF (reference sequence). CDR3 length equals 14 residues. The DNA for the CDR3 is TGTGCCACCAGCAGAGATTGGGTGGACAATGAGCAGTTCTTC. This encodes CATSRDWVDNEQFF.

In its sample, this clone was seen once. The chain has TRBV12-5 and TRBJ2-1, with D hard to call. The CDR3 is 13 residues long. CDR1 and CDR2 from the germline V gene are LGHNT and FRNRAP. Trimming took off 6 bases at V and 3 bases at J, with 9 bases between the two ends. The CDR3 reads CASGDLDYNEQFF. CDR3 nucleotide sequence: TGTGCTAGTGGCGACCTGGACTACAATGAGCAGTTCTTC.

The rearrangement joins TRBV5-1 to TRBJ1-1; the match to TRBD1 covers 8 bases. Germline trimming cut 4 bases from V and 2 bases from J; bases unmatched to any gene: 10. This CDR3 region has 16 residues. Germline V gene lookup returns CDR1 SGHRS and CDR2 YFSETQ. CDR3 residues: CASSPLDRVKNTEAFF. The CDR3 DNA follows: TGCGCCAGCAGCCCGCTGGACAGGGTAAAAAACACTGAAGCTTTCTTT.

The chain has TRBV7-2 and TRBJ1-1; 7 bases match TRBD1. The V gene end was trimmed by 5 bases and the J gene end by 7 bases; junction bases not matched to a gene: 7. There are 13 residues in the CDR3. From germline, CDR1 is SGHTA and CDR2 FQGNSA. CDR3 protein: CASSGDRASEAFF. CDR3 nucleotides: TGTGCCAGCAGCGGAGACAGGGCCAGTGAAGCTTTCTTT.

V gene TRBV5-1 combines with J gene TRBJ1-2, with D unresolved. With 2 bases removed from V and 0 bases from J, the gap between germline ends came to 8 bases. CDR3 size: 14 residues. CDR1 and CDR2 (germline): SGHRS, YFSETQ. The CDR3 nucleotides read TGCGCCAGCAGCTTTAACGGAGCTAACTATGGCTACACCTTC. Translating it yields CASSFNGANYGYTF.

This chain uses TRBV7-3 with TRBJ2-2; the match to TRBD1 covers 9 bases. Germline V gene data show CDR1 as SGHTA and CDR2 as FQGTGA. The V segment lost 5 bases and the J segment 4 bases; nucleotides outside the gene matches: 5. CDR3 length: 15 residues. Here the CDR3 DNA reads TGTGCCAGCAGCCGGGGACAGGGTGGCACCGGGGAGCTGTTTTTT. Translation gives CASSRGQGGTGELFF.

This clone was detected a few times. The V call is TRBV2, the J call TRBJ1-2, with 8 bases fitting TRBD1. With V trimmed by 5 bases and J by 5 bases, 7 bases remained unmatched. The V gene's germline CDR1 is SNHLY and CDR2 FYNNEI. This CDR3 has 14 residues. The CDR3 region has the DNA TGTGCCAGCAGTCGGACAGGGTTAGGATATGGCTACACCTTC. This codes for CASSRTGLGYGYTF.

The V and J genes are TRBV5-5 and TRBJ2-7; 11 positions match TRBD1. CDR3 size: 17 residues. Germline V lookup: CDR1 SGHKS, CDR2 YYEKEE (reference sequence). Unmatched junction bases numbered 13, after V lost 1 base and J lost 7 bases. The CDR3, as DNA: TGTGCCAGCAGCTTGTTCCACTCGGGACAGGGGGTACGTGAGCAGTACTTC. Translating it yields CASSLFHSGQGVREQYF.

The rearrangement links TRBV15 to TRBJ2-7; 8 bases are a match to TRBD1. CDR1 and CDR2 from the germline V gene are LNHNV and YYDKDF (reference sequence). This CDR3 region has 15 residues. Unmatched junction bases numbered 8, after V lost 3 bases and J lost 4 bases. The CDR3 nucleotides are TGTGCCACCAGCAGGCCGGACAGGGCTGAATACGAGCAGTACTTC. It is translated as CATSRPDRAEYEQYF.

The genes are TRBV7-9 and TRBJ2-5, with D perhaps TRBD2 (5 bases). The germline gives CDR1 SEHNR, CDR2 FQNEAQ (reference sequence). This CDR3 contains 14 residues. The ends were cut back, 4 bases at V and 2 bases at J, with 11 bases in the middle. Here the CDR3 reads CASSSGAVQETQYF. CDR3 bases: TGTGCCAGCAGCTCCGGAGCGGTACAAGAGACCCAGTACTTC.

J is TRBJ1-2 and V is TRBV7-2, with 7 positions matching TRBD1. The CDR3 runs to 14 residues. Germline CDR1 SGHTA, CDR2 FQGNSA. V gave up 3 bases and J gave up 4 bases; unmatched junction bases: 5. CDR3 sequence: CASSLGQSSYGYTF. As DNA, the CDR3 is TGTGCCAGCAGCTTGGGACAGTCGTCCTATGGCTACACCTTC.

The rearrangement links TRBV7-9 to TRBJ2-1, with TRBD2 matching over 15 bases. Per germline, CDR1 SEHNR and CDR2 FQNEAQ (reference sequence). This CDR3 has 18 residues. V lost 6 bases, J lost 3 bases, and 9 bases stayed unmatched. In nucleotides, the CDR3 is TGTGCCAGCAGGGCCGGACTAGCGGGAGGGCCCCACTACAATGAGCAGTTCTTC. Amino acids: CASRAGLAGGPHYNEQFF.

Note on this clone: This sample also contains other DNA sequences that code for the same CDR3. V usage is TRBV6-5 and J usage is TRBJ1-1, with D possibly being TRBD1 (5 bases). V was trimmed by 5 bases and J by 1 base, leaving 5 bases between them. The germline gives CDR1 MNHEY, CDR2 SVGAGI. The CDR3 is 12 residues long. The CDR3 spells CASSRGNTEAFF. CDR3 DNA sequence: TGTGCCAGCAGTAGGGGGAACACTGAAGCTTTCTTT.

The chain employs TRBV15 and TRBJ2-7; possibly TRBD1 for D (7 bases). This CDR3 region has 14 residues. V was pared by 0 bases and J by 6 bases, with 12 bases between. CDR1 is LNHNV, CDR2 YYDKDF, per germline (reference sequence). The DNA of the CDR3 is TGTGCCACCAGCAGAGACCCAGGGGGGTCCGAGCAGTACTTC. Encoded protein: CATSRDPGGSEQYF.

V gene TRBV30 combines with J gene TRBJ2-5, with D unresolved. The better agreement between TRBJ2-7 and the DNA end casts doubt on the J call. Germline assignment: CDR1 GTSNPN and CDR2 SVGIG (reference sequence). The CDR3 covers 13 residues. CDR3 residues: CAWSVRFTYEQYF. The CDR3 DNA reads TGTGCCTGGAGTGTAAGGTTTACCTACGAGCAGTACTTC.

This sequence joins TRBV2 and TRBJ1-6; possibly TRBD1 for D (6 bases). The CDR3 loop spans 15 amino acids. The germline V gene has CDR1 SNHLY and CDR2 FYNNEI. Trimming shortened V by 3 bases and J by 6 bases, and 12 bases separated the two germline ends. In nucleotides, the CDR3 is TGTGCCAGCAGTGATAGGACAGTTCGTAATTCACCCCTCCACTTT. This gives the protein CASSDRTVRNSPLHF.

The chain is built from TRBV7-6 and TRBJ2-3; TRBD1 matches at 11 bases. The V gene end was trimmed by 5 bases and the J gene end by 2 bases; junction bases not matched to a gene: 9. The germline V gene has CDR1 SGHVS and CDR2 FNYEAQ. The CDR3 is made up of 17 amino acids. CDR3 sequence reads: CASSLDGTGGSTDTQYF. Here the CDR3 DNA reads TGTGCCAGCAGCCTCGATGGGACAGGGGGTTCCACAGATACGCAGTATTTT.

The chain carries TRBV5-1 and TRBJ2-5, with a possible D match to TRBD2 (5 bases). CDR3 length equals 15 residues. Per the germline V gene, CDR1 is SGHRS and CDR2 is YFSETQ. The ends were cut back, 1 base at V and 1 base at J, with 11 bases in the middle. CDR3 sequence reads: CASSLMRASQETQYF. DNA for the CDR3: TGCGCCAGCAGCTTGATGCGGGCCAGCCAAGAGACCCAGTACTTC.

The chain uses TRBV6-5 and TRBJ1-1; D is undetermined. Germline CDR1 is MNHEY and CDR2 is SVGAGI. The length of the CDR3 is 11 residues. V was trimmed by 6 bases and J by 0 bases, leaving 2 bases between them. CDR3 in amino acids: CASRVNTEAFF. DNA for the CDR3: TGTGCCAGCAGGGTGAACACTGAAGCTTTCTTT.